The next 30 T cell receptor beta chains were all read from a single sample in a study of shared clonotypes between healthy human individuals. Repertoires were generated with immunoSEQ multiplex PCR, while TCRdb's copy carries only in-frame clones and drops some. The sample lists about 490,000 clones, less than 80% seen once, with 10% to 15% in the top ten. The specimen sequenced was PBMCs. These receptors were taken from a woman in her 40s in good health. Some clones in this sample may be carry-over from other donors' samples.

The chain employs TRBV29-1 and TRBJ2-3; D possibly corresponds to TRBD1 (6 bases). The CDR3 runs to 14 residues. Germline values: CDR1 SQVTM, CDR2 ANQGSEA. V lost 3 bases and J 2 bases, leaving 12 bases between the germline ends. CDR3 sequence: CSVEGDTHTDTQYF. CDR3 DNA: TGCAGCGTTGAGGGGGACACACACACAGATACGCAGTATTTT.

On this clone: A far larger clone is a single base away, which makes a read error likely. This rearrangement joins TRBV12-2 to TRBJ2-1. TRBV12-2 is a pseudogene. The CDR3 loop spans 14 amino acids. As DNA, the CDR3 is TGTGCAAGTCGCTTAGGGAGGGACAACGGAGCGCAGTTCTTC. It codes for CASRLGRDNGAQFF.

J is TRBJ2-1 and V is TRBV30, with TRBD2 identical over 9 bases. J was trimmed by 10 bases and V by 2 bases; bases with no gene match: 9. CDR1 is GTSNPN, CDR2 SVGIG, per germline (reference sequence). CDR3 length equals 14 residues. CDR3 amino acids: CAWSPGLAPREQFF. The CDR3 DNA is TGTGCCTGGAGTCCTGGACTAGCGCCAAGAGAGCAGTTCTTC.

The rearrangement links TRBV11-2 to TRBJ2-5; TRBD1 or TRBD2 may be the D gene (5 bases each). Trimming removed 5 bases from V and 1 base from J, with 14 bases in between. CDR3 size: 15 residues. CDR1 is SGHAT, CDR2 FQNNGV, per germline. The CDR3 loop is CASSPLRGRQETQYF. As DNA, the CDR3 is TGTGCCAGCAGCCCACTTAGGGGACGCCAAGAGACCCAGTACTTC.

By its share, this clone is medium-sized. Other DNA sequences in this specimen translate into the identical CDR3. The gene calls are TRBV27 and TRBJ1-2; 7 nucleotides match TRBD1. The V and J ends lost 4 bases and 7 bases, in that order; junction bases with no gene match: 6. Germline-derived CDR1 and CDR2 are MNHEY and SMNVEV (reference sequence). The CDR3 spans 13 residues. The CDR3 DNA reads TGTGCCAGCAGTTCTTACAGGGGACTTGGCTACACCTTC. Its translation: CASSSYRGLGYTF.

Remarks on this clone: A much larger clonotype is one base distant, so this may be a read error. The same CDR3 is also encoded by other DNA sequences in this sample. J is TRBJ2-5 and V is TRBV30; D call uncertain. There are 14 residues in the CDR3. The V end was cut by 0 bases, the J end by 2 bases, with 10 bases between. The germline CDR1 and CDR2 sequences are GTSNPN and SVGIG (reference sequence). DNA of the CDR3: TGTGCCTGGAGTGTCGACCGGAAACAAGAGACCCAGTACTTC. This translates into CAWSVDRKQETQYF.

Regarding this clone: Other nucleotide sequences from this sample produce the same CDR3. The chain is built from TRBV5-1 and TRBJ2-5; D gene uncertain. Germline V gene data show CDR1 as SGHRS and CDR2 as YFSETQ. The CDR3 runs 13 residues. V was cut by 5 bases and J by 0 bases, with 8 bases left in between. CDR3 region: CASSPRDQETQYF. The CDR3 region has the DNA TGCGCCAGCAGTCCTCGGGACCAAGAGACCCAGTACTTC.

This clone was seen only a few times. CDR3 bases: TGTGCCAGCAGCGTAGTTTGGGAGAGTAGCGGGAGACTCTCTGGGGCCAACGTCCTGACTTTC. The encoded protein is CASSVVWESSGRLSGANVLTF. The V gene is TRBV9, the J gene TRBJ2-6; 9 bases line up with TRBD2. V was clipped by 0 bases and J by 0 bases; unmatched bases: 13. Germline assignment: CDR1 SGDLS and CDR2 YYNGEE. This CDR3 is built from 21 residues.

CDR3 DNA: TGTGCCAGCAGCATTAACAGGGACACTGAAGCTTTCTTT. Its protein is CASSINRDTEAFF. This chain links TRBV7-9 with TRBJ1-1; D might be TRBD1 (6 bases). Trimming removed 5 bases at V and 3 bases at J, with 10 bases between. Germline V gives CDR1 SEHNR, CDR2 FQNEAQ (reference sequence). The CDR3 is 13 amino acids.

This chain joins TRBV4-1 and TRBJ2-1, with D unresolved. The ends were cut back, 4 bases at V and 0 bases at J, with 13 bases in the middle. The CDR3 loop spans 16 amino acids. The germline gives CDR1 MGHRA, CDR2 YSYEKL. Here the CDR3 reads CASSPLSIGSYNEQFF. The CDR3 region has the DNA TGCGCCAGCAGCCCCCTTTCCATCGGCTCCTACAATGAGCAGTTCTTC.

In nucleotides, the CDR3 is TGCGCCAGCAGCTTGGGAGGGACAGGGGTTCGCAATGAGCAGTTCTTC. Translated: CASSLGGTGVRNEQFF. The rearrangement uses TRBV5-1 and TRBJ2-1; 10 bases match TRBD1. V gave up 0 bases and J gave up 6 bases; unmatched junction bases: 6. CDR3 length: 16 amino acids. Looked up from germline, CDR1 is SGHRS and CDR2 is YFSETQ. Full variable domain (outside the CDR3, taken from reference TRBV5-1 and TRBJ2-1): KAGVTQTPRYLIKTRGQQVTLSCSPISGHRSVSWYQQTPGQGLQFLFEYFSETQRNKGNFPGRFSGRQFSNSRSEMNVSTLELGDSALYLCASSLGGTGVRNEQFFGPGTRLTVL.

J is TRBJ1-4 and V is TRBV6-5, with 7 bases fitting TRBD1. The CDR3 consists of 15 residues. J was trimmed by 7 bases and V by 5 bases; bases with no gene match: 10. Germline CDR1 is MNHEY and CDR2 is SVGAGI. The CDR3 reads CASSQGGGDGEKLFF. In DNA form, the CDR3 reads TGTGCCAGCAGTCAGGGAGGGGGCGACGGTGAAAAACTGTTTTTT.

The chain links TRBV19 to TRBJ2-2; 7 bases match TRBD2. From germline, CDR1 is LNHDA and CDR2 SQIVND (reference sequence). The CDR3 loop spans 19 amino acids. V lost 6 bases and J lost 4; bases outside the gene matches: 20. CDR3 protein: CASSPSRGREGQGTGELFF. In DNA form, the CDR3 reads TGTGCCAGTAGCCCTAGCCGGGGGAGGGAGGGCCAAGGCACCGGGGAGCTGTTTTTT.

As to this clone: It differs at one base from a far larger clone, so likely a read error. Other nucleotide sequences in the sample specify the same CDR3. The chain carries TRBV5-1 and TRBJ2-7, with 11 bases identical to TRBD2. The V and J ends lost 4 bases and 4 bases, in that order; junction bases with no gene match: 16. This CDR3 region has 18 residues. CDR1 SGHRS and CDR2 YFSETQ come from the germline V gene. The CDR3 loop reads CASSLVASGRTTPYEQYF. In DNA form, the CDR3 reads TGCGCCAGCAGCCTGGTGGCTAGCGGGAGGACCACTCCTTACGAGCAGTACTTC.

As DNA, the CDR3 is TGTGCCTGGAGGCCATCGGGGAGTAGTGGCTACACCTTC. This translates into CAWRPSGSSGYTF. The rearrangement uses TRBV30 and TRBJ1-2; no definite D call. Germline CDR1 GTSNPN, CDR2 SVGIG (reference sequence). V was pared by 3 bases and J by 7 bases, with 15 bases between. The CDR3 runs 13 residues.

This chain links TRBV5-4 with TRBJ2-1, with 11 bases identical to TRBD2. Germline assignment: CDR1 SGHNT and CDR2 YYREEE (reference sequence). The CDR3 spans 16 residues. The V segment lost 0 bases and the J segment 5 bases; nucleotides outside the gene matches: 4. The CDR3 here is CASSLDLAGGHNEQFF. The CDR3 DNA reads TGTGCCAGCAGCTTGGACCTAGCGGGAGGCCACAATGAGCAGTTCTTC.

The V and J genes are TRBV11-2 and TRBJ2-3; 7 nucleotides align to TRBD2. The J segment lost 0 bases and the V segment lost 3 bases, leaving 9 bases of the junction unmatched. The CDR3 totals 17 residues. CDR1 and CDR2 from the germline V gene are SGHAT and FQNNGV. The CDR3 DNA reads TGTGCCAGCAGCTTTACGGCGGGAGTGGTGAGCACAGATACGCAGTATTTT. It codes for CASSFTAGVVSTDTQYF.

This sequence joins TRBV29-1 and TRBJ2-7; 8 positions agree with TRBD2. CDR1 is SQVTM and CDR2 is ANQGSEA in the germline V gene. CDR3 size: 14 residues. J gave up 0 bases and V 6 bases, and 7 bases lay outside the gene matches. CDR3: CSVRGRGDSYEQYF. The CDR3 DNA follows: TGCAGCGTAAGAGGGCGGGGGGACTCCTACGAGCAGTACTTC.

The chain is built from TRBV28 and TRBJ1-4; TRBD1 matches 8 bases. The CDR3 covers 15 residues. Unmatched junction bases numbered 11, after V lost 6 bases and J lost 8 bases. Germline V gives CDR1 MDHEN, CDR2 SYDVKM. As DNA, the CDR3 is TGTGCCAGCAGCTCAGGGGGCCCTGACGGGGAAAAACTGTTTTTT. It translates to CASSSGGPDGEKLFF.

The CDR3, as DNA: TGTGCCAGCAGTTTACCCTGGACTGCGGGCGGCCAAGAGACCCAGTACTTC. Its translation is CASSLPWTAGGQETQYF. V and J are TRBV27 and TRBJ2-5; possibly TRBD2 for D (5 bases). The CDR3 has 17 residues. The ends were cut back, 2 bases at V and 1 base at J, with 17 bases in the middle. The germline V gene encodes CDR1 MNHEY and CDR2 SMNVEV (reference sequence).

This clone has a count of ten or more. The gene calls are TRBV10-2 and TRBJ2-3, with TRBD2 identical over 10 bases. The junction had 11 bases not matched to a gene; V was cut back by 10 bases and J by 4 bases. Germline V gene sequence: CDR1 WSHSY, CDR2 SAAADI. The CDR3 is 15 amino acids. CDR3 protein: CATTPSGSASDTQYF. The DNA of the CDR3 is TGCGCCACGACTCCTAGCGGGAGTGCTTCAGATACGCAGTATTTT.

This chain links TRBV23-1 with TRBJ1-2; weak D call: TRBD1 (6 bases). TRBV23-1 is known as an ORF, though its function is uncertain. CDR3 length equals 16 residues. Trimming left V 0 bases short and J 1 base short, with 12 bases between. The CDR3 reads CASSQSWAGVNYGYTF. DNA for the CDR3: TGCGCCAGCAGTCAATCTTGGGCAGGGGTTAACTATGGCTACACCTTC.

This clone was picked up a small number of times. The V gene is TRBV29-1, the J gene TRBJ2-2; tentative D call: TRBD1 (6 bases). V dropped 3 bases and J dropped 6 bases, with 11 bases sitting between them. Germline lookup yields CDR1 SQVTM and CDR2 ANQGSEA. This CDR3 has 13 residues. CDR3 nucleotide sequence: TGCAGCGTTGACCCACAGGGTTCCGGGGAGCTGTTTTTT. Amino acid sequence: CSVDPQGSGELFF.

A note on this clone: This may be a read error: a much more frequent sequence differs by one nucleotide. The CDR3 sequence: CASSLPGTGEEAQYF. The DNA for the CDR3 is TGTGCCAGCAGTTTGCCAGGGACAGGGGAAGAGGCCCAGTACTTC. This chain uses TRBV28 with TRBJ2-5; TRBD1 agrees at 10 bases. The CDR3 sequence is 15 residues long. In germline, CDR1 is MDHEN, CDR2 SYDVKM.

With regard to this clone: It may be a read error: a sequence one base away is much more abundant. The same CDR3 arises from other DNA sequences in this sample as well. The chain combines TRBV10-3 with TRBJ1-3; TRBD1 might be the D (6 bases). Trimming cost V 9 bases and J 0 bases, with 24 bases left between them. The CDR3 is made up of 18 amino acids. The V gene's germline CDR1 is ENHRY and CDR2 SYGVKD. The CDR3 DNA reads TGTGCCATAAGTTCGACAGGTATCCCCAGATCCTCTGGAAACACCATATATTTT. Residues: CAISSTGIPRSSGNTIYF.

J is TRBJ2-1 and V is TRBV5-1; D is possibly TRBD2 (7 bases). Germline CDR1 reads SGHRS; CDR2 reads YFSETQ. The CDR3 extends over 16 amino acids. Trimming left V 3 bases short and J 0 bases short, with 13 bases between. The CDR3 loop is CASSYREGSSYNEQFF. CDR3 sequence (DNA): TGCGCCAGCAGCTACAGGGAGGGTAGCTCCTACAATGAGCAGTTCTTC.

The CDR3 bases are TGCGCCAGCAGGGGAGGGAGGGACACCGGGGAGCTGTTTTTT. This codes for CASRGGRDTGELFF. The V gene is TRBV4-3, the J gene TRBJ2-2, with 7 positions matching TRBD2. Germline V lookup: CDR1 LGHNA, CDR2 YSLEER. Trimming took 6 bases from V and 3 from J; bases not matched to a gene: 4. CDR3 length: 14 amino acids.

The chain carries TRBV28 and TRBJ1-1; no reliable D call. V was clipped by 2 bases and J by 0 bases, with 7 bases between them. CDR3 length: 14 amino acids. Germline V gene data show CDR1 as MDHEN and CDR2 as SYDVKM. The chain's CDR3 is CASSLPALNTEAFF. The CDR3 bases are TGTGCCAGCAGTTTACCAGCCTTGAACACTGAAGCTTTCTTT. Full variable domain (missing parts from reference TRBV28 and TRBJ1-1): DVKVTQSSRYLVKRTGEKVFLECVQDMDHENMFWYRQDPGLGLRLIYFSYDVKMKEKGDIPEGYSVSREKKERFSLILESASTNQTSMYLCASSLPALNTEAFFGQGTRLTVV.

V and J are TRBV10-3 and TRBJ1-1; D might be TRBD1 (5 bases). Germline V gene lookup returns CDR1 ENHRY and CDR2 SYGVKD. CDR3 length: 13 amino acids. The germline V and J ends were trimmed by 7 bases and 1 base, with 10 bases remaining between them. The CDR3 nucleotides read TGTGCCATCACCCTGACAGAGAACACTGAAGCTTTCTTT. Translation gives CAITLTENTEAFF.

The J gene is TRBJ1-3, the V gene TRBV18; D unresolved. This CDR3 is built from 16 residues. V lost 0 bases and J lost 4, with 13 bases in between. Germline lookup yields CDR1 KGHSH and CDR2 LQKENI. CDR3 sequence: CASSPPGATGGNTIYF. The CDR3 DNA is TGTGCCAGCTCACCACCGGGTGCCACGGGGGGAAACACCATATATTTT. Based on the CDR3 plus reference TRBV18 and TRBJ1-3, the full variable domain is NAGVMQNPRHLVRRRGQEARLRCSPMKGHSHVYWYRQLPEEGLKFMVYLQKENIIDESGMPKERFSAEFPKEGPSILRIQQVVRGDSAAYFCASSPPGATGGNTIYFGEGSWLTVV.